One and the same sample provided the 26 T cell receptor beta chains below, sequenced in a study of graft-versus-host responses after intestinal transplantation. The assay was immunoSEQ multiplex PCR, and TCRdb's table has in-frame clones only and misses some. This sample yields about 27,000 clones, of which 93% are seen a single time; around 0.57% belongs to the top ten. The sample consisted of PBMCs, taken 18 days after transplant. The receptors were sampled from a human patient who received an intestinal transplant, so some T cells may come from the graft donor.

V and J are TRBV5-1 and TRBJ2-1, with D perhaps TRBD1 or TRBD2 (5 bases each). The CDR3 covers 14 residues. Germline assignment: CDR1 SGHRS and CDR2 YFSETQ. V lost 7 bases, J lost 4 bases, and 15 bases lay in between. The CDR3 sequence: CASGPGTDYNEQFF. The CDR3 nucleotides are TGCGCCAGCGGACCCGGGACGGATTACAATGAGCAGTTCTTC.

This chain joins TRBV5-1 and TRBJ2-7; a possible D gene is TRBD1 (6 bases). Germline V lookup: CDR1 SGHRS, CDR2 YFSETQ. This CDR3 comprises 14 residues. The V gene lost 4 bases and the J gene lost 1 base, with 12 bases spanning the gap. The CDR3 region is CASSPLTGSYEQYF. The CDR3 DNA reads as TGCGCCAGCAGCCCCTTGACAGGATCCTACGAGCAGTACTTC.

The chain is built from TRBV6-1 and TRBJ1-2, with D possibly being TRBD1 (6 bases). This CDR3 spans 14 amino acids. V lost 8 bases to trimming and J lost 0 bases, with 13 bases between them. From germline, CDR1 is MNHNS and CDR2 SASEGT. The CDR3: CASGQPFSNYGYTF. In DNA, the CDR3 is TGTGCCAGCGGACAGCCTTTTTCTAACTATGGCTACACCTTC.

The chain couples TRBV18 to TRBJ1-2; 11 positions match TRBD1. J lost 8 bases, V lost 0 bases, and 5 bases had no gene match. The CDR3 has 15 amino acids. Germline V gene data show CDR1 as KGHSH and CDR2 as LQKENI. Here the CDR3 reads CASSPPMDRGLGYTF. DNA of the CDR3: TGTGCCAGCTCACCACCGATGGACAGGGGGCTCGGCTACACCTTC.

This rearrangement joins TRBV27 to TRBJ1-5; D is possibly TRBD1 (5 bases). CDR1 is MNHEY and CDR2 is SMNVEV in the germline V gene (reference sequence). V shed 3 bases and J shed 3 bases, with 6 bases lying between them. The CDR3 is 13 amino acids. This CDR3 reads CASSLTDNQPQHF. CDR3 bases: TGTGCCAGCAGTTTGACAGACAATCAGCCCCAGCATTTT.

The chain combines TRBV7-2 with TRBJ1-5; D unclear. V lost 1 base to trimming and J lost 6 bases, with 7 bases between them. Germline CDR1 reads SGHTA; CDR2 reads FQGNSA. The CDR3 has 13 residues. This CDR3 reads CASSLGGSQPQHF. The CDR3 nucleotides read TGTGCCAGCAGCTTAGGGGGAAGTCAGCCCCAGCATTTT.

This clone has a handful of counts. The V and J genes are TRBV6-4 and TRBJ1-5; D ambiguous. From germline, CDR1 is MRHNA and CDR2 SNTAGT. V lost 0 bases, J lost 7 bases, and 4 bases lay in between. The CDR3 extends over 12 amino acids. The CDR3 here is CASSDSKQPQHF. In nucleotides, the CDR3 is TGTGCCAGCAGTGACTCAAAACAGCCCCAGCATTTT.

DNA of the CDR3: TGTGCCAGCAGTTGGGACAGGGGGTTCTACGAGCAGTACTTC. This codes for CASSWDRGFYEQYF. The chain combines TRBV11-2 with TRBJ2-7; 11 nucleotides align to TRBD1. CDR3 length equals 14 residues. Trimming removed 6 bases from V and 3 bases from J; junction bases left unmatched: 4. Per the germline V gene, CDR1 is SGHAT and CDR2 is FQNNGV.

V usage is TRBV6-5 and J usage is TRBJ2-1, with 8 bases matching TRBD2. The CDR3 runs 14 residues. Germline V gives CDR1 MNHEY, CDR2 SVGAGI. V was pared by 9 bases and J by 7 bases, with 11 bases of the junction left unmatched. The CDR3 nucleotides read TGTGCCAGTTCACCCGGGGGGGCCTCTAATGAGCAGTTCTTC. Protein sequence: CASSPGGASNEQFF.

The chain has TRBV7-8 and TRBJ2-7, with D unresolved. V was shortened by 4 bases and J by 2 bases, with 3 bases between the two germline ends. This CDR3 has 11 amino acids. The V gene's germline CDR1 is SGHVS and CDR2 FQNEAQ. The CDR3 nucleotides read TGTGCCAGCAGCTCCCCCTACGAGCAGTACTTC. Translation gives CASSSPYEQYF.

This clone is a singleton in its sample. The chain is built from TRBV4-2 and TRBJ2-5; 12 bases are shared with TRBD2. Germline-derived CDR1 and CDR2 are LGHNA and YNFKEQ. This CDR3 spans 17 amino acids. V lost 4 bases to trimming and J lost 3 bases; unmatched junction nucleotides: 9. CDR3 in amino acids: CASSRTSGGNLKETQYF. CDR3 in DNA: TGTGCCAGCAGCCGAACTAGCGGGGGGAATCTCAAAGAGACCCAGTACTTC.

The genes are TRBV19 and TRBJ2-5; 7 nucleotides line up with TRBD2. The CDR3 totals 14 residues. The germline V gene encodes CDR1 LNHDA and CDR2 SQIVND (reference sequence). With 8 bases clipped from V and 0 bases from J, the junction kept 6 bases outside the gene matches. The CDR3 DNA reads TGTGCCAGTCATCCAGCGGGGTACCAAGAGACCCAGTACTTC. Encoded protein: CASHPAGYQETQYF. Using reference TRBV19 and TRBJ2-5 for the parts outside the CDR3, the full variable domain is DGGITQSPKYLFRKEGQNVTLSCEQNLNHDAMYWYRQDPGQGLRLIYYSQIVNDFQKGDIAEGYSVSREKKESFPLTVTSAQKNPTAFYLCASHPAGYQETQYFGPGTRLLVL.

The gene calls are TRBV6-5 and TRBJ2-7, with D possibly TRBD1 on 6 matching bases. Per the germline V gene, CDR1 is MNHEY and CDR2 is SVGAGI. CDR3 length: 16 residues. V lost 1 base, J lost 2 bases, and 15 bases lay in between. Here the CDR3 reads CASSYFRGTPTYEQYF. The CDR3 DNA reads TGTGCCAGCAGTTACTTCAGAGGGACACCCACCTACGAGCAGTACTTC.

The V and J genes are TRBV18 and TRBJ2-6; D is undetermined. Per the germline V gene, CDR1 is KGHSH and CDR2 is LQKENI. Trimming took 2 bases from V and 1 from J, leaving 3 bases between them. The CDR3 consists of 14 residues. The DNA of the CDR3 is TGTGCCAGCTCACCAGGGTCTGGGGCCAACGTCCTGACTTTC. Its protein product is CASSPGSGANVLTF.

The chain links TRBV19 to TRBJ1-2, with TRBD1 matching 9 bases. From germline, CDR1 is LNHDA and CDR2 SQIVND (reference sequence). Unmatched junction bases numbered 6, after V lost 7 bases and J lost 6 bases. The CDR3 is 13 amino acids. This chain's CDR3 is CASIGTGRHGYTF. As DNA, the CDR3 is TGTGCCAGTATCGGGACAGGGAGACATGGCTACACCTTC.

The V call is TRBV5-4, the J call TRBJ1-1, with D possibly being TRBD1 (5 bases). Germline CDR1 reads SGHNT; CDR2 reads YYREEE (reference sequence). V was clipped by 0 bases and J by 5 bases, with 8 bases between them. The CDR3 totals 13 residues. The CDR3: CASSLGGGTEAFF. In DNA, the CDR3 is TGTGCCAGCAGCTTGGGGGGGGGAACTGAAGCTTTCTTT.

This chain joins TRBV7-9 and TRBJ1-2, with 8 nucleotides matching TRBD1. With V trimmed by 3 bases and J by 0 bases, 12 bases remained unmatched. The CDR3 sequence is 18 residues long. Germline assignment: CDR1 SEHNR and CDR2 FQNEAQ (reference sequence). The CDR3 spells CASSFPLDREAPNYGYTF. As DNA, the CDR3 is TGTGCCAGCAGCTTTCCCCTGGACAGGGAAGCCCCTAACTATGGCTACACCTTC.

This clone has just one count. The chain carries TRBV6-1 and TRBJ2-2, with 10 positions matching TRBD2. Germline V gene lookup returns CDR1 MNHNS and CDR2 SASEGT. The CDR3 is 16 amino acids. J lost 1 base, V lost 4 bases, and 3 bases had no gene match. The CDR3 region has the DNA TGTGCCAGCAGTGTATGGACTAGCGGGAACACCGGGGAGCTGTTTTTT. Translation gives CASSVWTSGNTGELFF.

The V and J genes are TRBV2 and TRBJ2-5; 8 nucleotides line up with TRBD2. Per germline, CDR1 SNHLY and CDR2 FYNNEI. The V and J ends lost 2 bases and 5 bases, in that order; junction bases with no gene match: 10. The CDR3 is made up of 16 amino acids. CDR3 in amino acids: CASSETAGGGGETQYF. DNA for the CDR3: TGTGCCAGCAGTGAAACGGCGGGGGGCGGTGGGGAGACCCAGTACTTC.

This clone has only a few counts. The chain joins TRBV5-8 to TRBJ2-5; 8 bases line up with TRBD2. The ends lost 4 bases at V and 5 bases at J; junction bases unmatched: 10. The CDR3 has 15 amino acids. Germline V lookup: CDR1 SGHTS, CDR2 YDEGEE. The CDR3 spells CASSTRTSLLETQYF. The CDR3 region has the DNA TGTGCCAGCAGCACTAGGACTAGCTTGTTGGAGACCCAGTACTTC. The whole variable domain, filled in from reference TRBV5-8 and TRBJ2-5, reads EAGVTQSPTHLIKTRGQQATLRCSPISGHTSVYWYQQALGLGLQFLLWYDEGEERNRGNFPPRFSGRQFPNYSSELNVNALELEDSALYLCASSTRTSLLETQYFGPGTRLLVL.

The gene calls are TRBV6-4 and TRBJ2-1; 8 bases line up with TRBD2. Germline V gene lookup returns CDR1 MRHNA and CDR2 SNTAGT. With V trimmed by 5 bases and J by 2 bases, 8 bases remained unmatched. This CDR3 has 16 amino acids. CDR3 in amino acids: CASSIRASGPYNEQFF. The CDR3 DNA is TGTGCCAGCAGTATTAGGGCTAGCGGGCCCTACAATGAGCAGTTCTTC.

The chain employs TRBV18 and TRBJ2-7; D gene unclear. With 5 bases removed from V and 3 bases from J, the gap between germline ends came to 11 bases. This CDR3 contains 13 residues. CDR1 KGHSH and CDR2 LQKENI come from the germline V gene. For the CDR3, the DNA is TGTGCCAGCTCATCCATAAAGCTCTACGAGCAGTACTTC. It yields the protein CASSSIKLYEQYF.

V and J are TRBV7-6 and TRBJ2-5; D gene uncertain. V lost 6 bases, J lost 5 bases, and 16 bases lay in between. CDR3 length equals 14 residues. Germline loops: CDR1 SGHVS, CDR2 FNYEAQ. The CDR3 region is CASSSLIGGETQYF. In DNA form, the CDR3 reads TGTGCCAGCAGTTCCCTCATCGGTGGGGAGACCCAGTACTTC.

The CDR3 is CASSLFQGYEQYF. The CDR3 DNA reads as TGTGCCAGCAGCTTGTTCCAGGGCTACGAGCAGTACTTC. J is TRBJ2-7 and V is TRBV5-6, with D possibly TRBD1 on 5 matching bases. The CDR3 runs 13 residues. The V end lost 1 base, the J end lost 3 bases, and 8 bases lay between the germline ends. Germline V lookup: CDR1 SGHDT, CDR2 YYEEEE.

This chain connects TRBV7-9 to TRBJ2-1; tentatively, D is TRBD2 (5 bases). This CDR3 has 15 residues. CDR1 is SEHNR and CDR2 is FQNEAQ in the germline V gene (reference sequence). The ends were cut back, 5 bases at V and 1 base at J, with 12 bases in the middle. CDR3 loop: CASSEEAGSYNEQFF. DNA for the CDR3: TGTGCCAGCAGCGAGGAGGCCGGTTCCTACAATGAGCAGTTCTTC.

This chain links TRBV4-1 with TRBJ1-5; D gene ambiguous. The germline gives CDR1 MGHRA, CDR2 YSYEKL. This CDR3 comprises 18 residues. V lost 0 bases to trimming and J lost 5 bases, with 20 bases between them. CDR3 nucleotide sequence: TGCGCCAGCAGCCAAGAACAGAACGAAGCCCTCCCGTATCAGCCCCAGCATTTT. Encoded protein: CASSQEQNEALPYQPQHF.